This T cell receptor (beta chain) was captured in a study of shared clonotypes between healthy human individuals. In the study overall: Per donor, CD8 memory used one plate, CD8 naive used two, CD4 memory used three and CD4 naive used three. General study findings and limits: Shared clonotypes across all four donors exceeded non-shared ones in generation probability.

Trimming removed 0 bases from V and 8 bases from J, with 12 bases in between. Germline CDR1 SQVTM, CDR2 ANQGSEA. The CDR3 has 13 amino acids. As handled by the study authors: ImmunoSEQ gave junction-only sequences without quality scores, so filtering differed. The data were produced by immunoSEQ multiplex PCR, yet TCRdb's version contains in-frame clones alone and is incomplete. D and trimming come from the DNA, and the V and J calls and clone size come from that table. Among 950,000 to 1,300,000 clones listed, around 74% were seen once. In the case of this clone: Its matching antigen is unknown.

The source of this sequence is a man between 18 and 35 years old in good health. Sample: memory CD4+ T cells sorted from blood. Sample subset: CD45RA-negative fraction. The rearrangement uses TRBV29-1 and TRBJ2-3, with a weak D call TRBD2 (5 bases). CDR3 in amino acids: CSVEEVESGTQYF. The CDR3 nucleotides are TGCAGCGTTGAAGAAGTGGAAAGCGGTACGCAGTATTTT.